Sequencing of this TCR beta chain was carried out in a study of cytomegalovirus exposure and HLA in healthy donors. Findings and limits, study-wide: A few chains linked to CMV were shown in vitro to be specific for CMV antigens.

Notes on this clone: As yet, its antigen is unknown.

The PCR employed 60 Vbeta primers together with 13 Jbeta primers. Libraries were prepared by immunoSEQ multiplex PCR; TCRdb keeps only in-frame clonotypes and omits some of them. The top ten clones hold 0.2% to 0.25% of a sample with 200,000 or so clones, roughly four fifths of them seen once. The CDR3 has 13 residues. V lost 3 bases and J 4 bases, leaving 9 bases between the germline ends. From germline, CDR1 is LNHDA and CDR2 SQIVND (reference sequence). The TCR sequence derives from a girl aged 2 to 9 in good health and CMV-seronegative. The chain has TRBV19 and TRBJ1-2, with D possibly TRBD1 on 6 matching bases. Material: PBMCs. CDR3 sequence reads: CASSIQGTYGYTF. The CDR3 DNA sequence: TGTGCCAGTAGTATTCAGGGGACCTATGGCTACACCTTC.